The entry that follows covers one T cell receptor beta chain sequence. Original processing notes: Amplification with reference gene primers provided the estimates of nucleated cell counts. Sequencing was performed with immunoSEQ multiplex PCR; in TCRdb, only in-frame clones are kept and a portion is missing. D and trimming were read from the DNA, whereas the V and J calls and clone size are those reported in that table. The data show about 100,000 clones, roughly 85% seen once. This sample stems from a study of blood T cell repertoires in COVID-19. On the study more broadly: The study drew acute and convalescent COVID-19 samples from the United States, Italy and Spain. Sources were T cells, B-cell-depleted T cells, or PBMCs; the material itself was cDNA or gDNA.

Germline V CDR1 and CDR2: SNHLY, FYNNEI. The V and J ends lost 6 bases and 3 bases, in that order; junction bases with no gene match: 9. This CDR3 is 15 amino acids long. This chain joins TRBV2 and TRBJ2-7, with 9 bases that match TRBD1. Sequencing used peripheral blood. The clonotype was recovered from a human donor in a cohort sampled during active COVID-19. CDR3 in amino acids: CASRKTGGAGYEQYF. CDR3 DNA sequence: TGTGCCAGCAGGAAAACAGGGGGCGCGGGCTACGAGCAGTACTTC.